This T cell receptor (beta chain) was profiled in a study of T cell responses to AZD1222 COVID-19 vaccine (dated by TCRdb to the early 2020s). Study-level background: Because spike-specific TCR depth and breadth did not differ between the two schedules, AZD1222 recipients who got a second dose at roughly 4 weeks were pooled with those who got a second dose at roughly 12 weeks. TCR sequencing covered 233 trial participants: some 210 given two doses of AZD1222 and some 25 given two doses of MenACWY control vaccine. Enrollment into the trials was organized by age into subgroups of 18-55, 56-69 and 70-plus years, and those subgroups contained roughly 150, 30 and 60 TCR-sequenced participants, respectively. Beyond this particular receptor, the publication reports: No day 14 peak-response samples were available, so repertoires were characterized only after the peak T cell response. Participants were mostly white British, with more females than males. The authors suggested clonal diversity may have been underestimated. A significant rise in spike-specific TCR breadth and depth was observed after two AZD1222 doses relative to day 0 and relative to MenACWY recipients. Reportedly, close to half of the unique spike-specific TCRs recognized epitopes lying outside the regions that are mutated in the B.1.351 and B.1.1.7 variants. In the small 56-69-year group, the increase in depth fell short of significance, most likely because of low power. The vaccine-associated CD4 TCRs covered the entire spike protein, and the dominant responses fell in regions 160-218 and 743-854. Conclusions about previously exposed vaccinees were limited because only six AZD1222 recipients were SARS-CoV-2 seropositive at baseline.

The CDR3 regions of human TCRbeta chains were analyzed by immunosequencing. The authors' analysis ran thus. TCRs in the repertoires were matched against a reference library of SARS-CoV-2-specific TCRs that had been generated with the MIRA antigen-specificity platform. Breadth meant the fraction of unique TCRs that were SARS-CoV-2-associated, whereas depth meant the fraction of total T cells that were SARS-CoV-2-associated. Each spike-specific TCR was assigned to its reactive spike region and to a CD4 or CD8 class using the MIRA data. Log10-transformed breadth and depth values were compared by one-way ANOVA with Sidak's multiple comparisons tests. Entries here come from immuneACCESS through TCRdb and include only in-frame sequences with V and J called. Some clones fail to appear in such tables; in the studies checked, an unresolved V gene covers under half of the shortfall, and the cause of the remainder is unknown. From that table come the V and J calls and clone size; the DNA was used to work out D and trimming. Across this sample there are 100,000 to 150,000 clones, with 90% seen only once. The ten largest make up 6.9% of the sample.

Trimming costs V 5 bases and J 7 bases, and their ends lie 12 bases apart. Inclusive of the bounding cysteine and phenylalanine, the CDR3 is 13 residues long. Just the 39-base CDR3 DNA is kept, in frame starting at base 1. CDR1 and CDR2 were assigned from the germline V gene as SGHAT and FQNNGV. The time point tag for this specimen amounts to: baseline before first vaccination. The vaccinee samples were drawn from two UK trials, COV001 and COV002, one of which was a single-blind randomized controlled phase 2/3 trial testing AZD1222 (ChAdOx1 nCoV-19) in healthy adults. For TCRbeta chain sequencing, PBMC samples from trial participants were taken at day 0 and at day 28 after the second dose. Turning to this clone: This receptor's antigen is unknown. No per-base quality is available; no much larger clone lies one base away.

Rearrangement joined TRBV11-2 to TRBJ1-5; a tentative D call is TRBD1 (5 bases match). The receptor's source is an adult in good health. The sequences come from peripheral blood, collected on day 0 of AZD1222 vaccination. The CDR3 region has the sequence CASSRNWGQPQHF. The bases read TGTGCCAGCAGCCGCAACTGGGGGCAGCCCCAGCATTTT.